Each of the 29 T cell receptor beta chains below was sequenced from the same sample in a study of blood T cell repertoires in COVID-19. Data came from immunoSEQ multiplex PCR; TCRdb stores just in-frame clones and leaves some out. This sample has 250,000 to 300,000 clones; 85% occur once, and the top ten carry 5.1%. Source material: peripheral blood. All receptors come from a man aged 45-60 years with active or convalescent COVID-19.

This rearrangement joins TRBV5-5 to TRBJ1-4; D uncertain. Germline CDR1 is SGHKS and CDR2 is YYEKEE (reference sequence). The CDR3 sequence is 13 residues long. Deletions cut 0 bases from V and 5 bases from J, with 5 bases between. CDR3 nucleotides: TGTGCCAGCAGCTTGGCGGTAAATGAAAAACTGTTTTTT. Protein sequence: CASSLAVNEKLFF.

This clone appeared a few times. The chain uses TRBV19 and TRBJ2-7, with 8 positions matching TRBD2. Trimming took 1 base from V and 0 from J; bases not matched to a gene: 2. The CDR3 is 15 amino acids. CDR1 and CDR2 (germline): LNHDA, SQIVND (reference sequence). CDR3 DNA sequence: TGTGCCAGTAGTATAGGACTAGCGAACTCCTACGAGCAGTACTTC. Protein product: CASSIGLANSYEQYF.

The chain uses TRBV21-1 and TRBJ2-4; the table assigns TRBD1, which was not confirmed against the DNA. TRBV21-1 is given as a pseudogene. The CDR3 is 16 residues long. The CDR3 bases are TGTGCCAGCAGCAAAGCCAGGACAGAATCCAAAAACATTCAGTACTTC. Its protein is CASSKARTESKNIQYF.

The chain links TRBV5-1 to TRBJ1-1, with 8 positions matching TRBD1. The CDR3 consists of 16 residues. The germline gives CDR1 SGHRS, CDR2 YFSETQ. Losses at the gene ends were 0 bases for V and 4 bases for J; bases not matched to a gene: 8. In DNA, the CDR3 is TGCGCCAGCAGCTTGGCTGGGGGACAGGCGAGCACTGAAGCTTTCTTT. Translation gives CASSLAGGQASTEAFF.

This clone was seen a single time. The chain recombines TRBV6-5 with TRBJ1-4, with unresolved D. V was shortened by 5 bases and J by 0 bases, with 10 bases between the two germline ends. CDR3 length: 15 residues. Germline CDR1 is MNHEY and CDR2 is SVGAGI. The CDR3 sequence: CASSPQTTTNEKLFF. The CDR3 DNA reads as TGTGCCAGCAGTCCTCAGACAACAACTAATGAAAAACTGTTTTTT.

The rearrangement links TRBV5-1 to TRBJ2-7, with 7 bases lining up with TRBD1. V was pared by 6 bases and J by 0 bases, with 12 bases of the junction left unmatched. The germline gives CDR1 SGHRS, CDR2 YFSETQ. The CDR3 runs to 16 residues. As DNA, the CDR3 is TGCGCCAGCACCAGAACAGGGACAGCAAGCTCCTACGAGCAGTACTTC. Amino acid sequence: CASTRTGTASSYEQYF.

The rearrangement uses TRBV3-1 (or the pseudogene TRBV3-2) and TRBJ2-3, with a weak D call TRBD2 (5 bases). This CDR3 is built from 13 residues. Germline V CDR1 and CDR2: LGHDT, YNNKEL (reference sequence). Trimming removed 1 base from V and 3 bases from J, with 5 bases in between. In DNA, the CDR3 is TGTGCCAGCAGCCAAGGAGGGACAGATACGCAGTATTTT. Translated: CASSQGGTDTQYF.

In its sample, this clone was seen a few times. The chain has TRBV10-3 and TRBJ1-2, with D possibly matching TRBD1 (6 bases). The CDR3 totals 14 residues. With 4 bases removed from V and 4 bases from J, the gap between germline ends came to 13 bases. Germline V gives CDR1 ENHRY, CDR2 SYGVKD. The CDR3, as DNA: TGTGCCATCAGTGGCCAGGGGACGCTCTATGGCTACACCTTC. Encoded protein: CAISGQGTLYGYTF.

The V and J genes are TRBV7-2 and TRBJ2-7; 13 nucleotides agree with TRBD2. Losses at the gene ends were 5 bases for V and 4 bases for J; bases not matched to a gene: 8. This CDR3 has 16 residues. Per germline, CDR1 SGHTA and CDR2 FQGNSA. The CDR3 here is CASSPRGLAGFYEQYF. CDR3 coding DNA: TGTGCCAGCAGCCCCCGGGGACTAGCGGGATTTTACGAGCAGTACTTC.

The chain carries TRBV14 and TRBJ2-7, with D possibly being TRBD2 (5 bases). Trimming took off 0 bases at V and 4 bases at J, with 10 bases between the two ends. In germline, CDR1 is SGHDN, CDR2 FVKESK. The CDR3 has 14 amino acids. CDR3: CASSQEIRGYEQYF. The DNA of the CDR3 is TGTGCCAGCAGCCAAGAAATACGAGGGTACGAGCAGTACTTC. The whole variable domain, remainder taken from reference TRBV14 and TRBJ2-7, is EAGVTQFPSHSVIEKGQTVTLRCDPISGHDNLYWYRRVMGKEIKFLLHFVKESKQDESGMPNNRFLAERTGGTYSTLKVQPAELEDSGVYFCASSQEIRGYEQYFGPGTRLTVT.

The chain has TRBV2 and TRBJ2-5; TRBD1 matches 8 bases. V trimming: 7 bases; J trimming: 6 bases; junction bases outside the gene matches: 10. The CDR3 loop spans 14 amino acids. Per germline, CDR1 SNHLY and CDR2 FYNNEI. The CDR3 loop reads CASNRQGLRQTQYF. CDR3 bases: TGTGCCAGCAACCGACAGGGGCTACGGCAGACCCAGTACTTC.

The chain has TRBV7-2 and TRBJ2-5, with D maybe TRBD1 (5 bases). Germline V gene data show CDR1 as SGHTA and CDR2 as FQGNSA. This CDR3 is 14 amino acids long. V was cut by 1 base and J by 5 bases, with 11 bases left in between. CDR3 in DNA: TGTGCCAGCAGCTTAGTGGCAGGGCGGGAGACCCAGTACTTC. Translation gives CASSLVAGRETQYF. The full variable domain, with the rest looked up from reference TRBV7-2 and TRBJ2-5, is GAGVSQSPSNKVTEKGKDVELRCDPISGHTALYWYRQSLGQGLEFLIYFQGNSAPDKSGLPSDRFSAERTGGSVSTLTIQRTQQEDSAVYLCASSLVAGRETQYFGPGTRLLVL.

The CDR3 DNA follows: TGTGCCTGCAATAAGGGACAGGACTATGGCTACACCTTC. It is translated as CACNKGQDYGYTF. The rearrangement links TRBV30 to TRBJ1-2, with 8 nucleotides matching TRBD1. V shed 6 bases, J shed 3 bases, and the junction held 6 bases outside the gene matches. The CDR3 has 13 residues. Germline CDR1 reads GTSNPN; CDR2 reads SVGIG (reference sequence).

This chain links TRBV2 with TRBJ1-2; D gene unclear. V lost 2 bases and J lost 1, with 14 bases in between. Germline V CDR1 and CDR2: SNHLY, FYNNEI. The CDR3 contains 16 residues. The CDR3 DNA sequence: TGTGCCAGCAGTGAAACTCCGGACTTCGTTAACTATGGCTACACCTTC. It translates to CASSETPDFVNYGYTF.

CDR3 sequence (DNA): TGTGCCAGCAGTAGCGGGAGGGCCTCGGAGACCCAGTACTTC. Translated: CASSSGRASETQYF. The rearrangement links TRBV13 to TRBJ2-5; 11 bases agree with TRBD2. CDR1 and CDR2 (germline): PRHDT, FYEKMQ (reference sequence). The CDR3 loop spans 14 amino acids. Losses at the gene ends were 6 bases for V and 5 bases for J; bases not matched to a gene: 5.

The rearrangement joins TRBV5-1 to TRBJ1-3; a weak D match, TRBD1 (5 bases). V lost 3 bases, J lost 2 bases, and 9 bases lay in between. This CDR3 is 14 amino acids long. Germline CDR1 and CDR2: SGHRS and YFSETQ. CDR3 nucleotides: TGCGCCAGCAGCTCTTCAGGGACTGGAAACACCATATATTTT. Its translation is CASSSSGTGNTIYF. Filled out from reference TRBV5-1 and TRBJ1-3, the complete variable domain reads KAGVTQTPRYLIKTRGQQVTLSCSPISGHRSVSWYQQTPGQGLQFLFEYFSETQRNKGNFPGRFSGRQFSNSRSEMNVSTLELGDSALYLCASSSSGTGNTIYFGEGSWLTVV.

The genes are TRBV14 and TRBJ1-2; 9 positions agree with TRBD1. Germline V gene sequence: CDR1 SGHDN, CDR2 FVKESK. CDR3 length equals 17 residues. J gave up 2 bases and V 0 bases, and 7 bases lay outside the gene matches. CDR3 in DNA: TGTGCCAGCAGCCAAGATCGGGGGGGGACAGGGAACTATGGCTACACCTTC. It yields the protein CASSQDRGGTGNYGYTF. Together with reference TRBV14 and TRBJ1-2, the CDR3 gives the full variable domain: EAGVTQFPSHSVIEKGQTVTLRCDPISGHDNLYWYRRVMGKEIKFLLHFVKESKQDESGMPNNRFLAERTGGTYSTLKVQPAELEDSGVYFCASSQDRGGTGNYGYTFGSGTRLTVV.

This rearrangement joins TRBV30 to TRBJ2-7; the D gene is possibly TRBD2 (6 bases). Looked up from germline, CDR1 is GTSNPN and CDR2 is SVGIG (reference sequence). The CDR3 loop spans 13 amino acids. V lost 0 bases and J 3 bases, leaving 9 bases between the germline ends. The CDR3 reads CAWSVGGNYEQYF. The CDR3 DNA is TGTGCCTGGAGTGTTGGCGGGAACTACGAGCAGTACTTC.

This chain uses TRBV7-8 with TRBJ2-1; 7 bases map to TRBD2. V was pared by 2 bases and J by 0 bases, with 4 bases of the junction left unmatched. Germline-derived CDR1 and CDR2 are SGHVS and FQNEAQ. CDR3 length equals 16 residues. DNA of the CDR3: TGTGCCAGCAGCTTATCGGGCGGGAGCTCCTACAATGAGCAGTTCTTC. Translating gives CASSLSGGSSYNEQFF.

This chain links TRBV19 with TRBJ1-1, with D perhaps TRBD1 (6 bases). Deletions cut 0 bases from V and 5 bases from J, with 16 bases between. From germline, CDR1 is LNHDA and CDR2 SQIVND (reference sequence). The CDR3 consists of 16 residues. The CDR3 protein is CASSIEVGGAKTEAFF. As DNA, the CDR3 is TGTGCCAGTAGTATAGAAGTCGGGGGGGCGAAGACTGAAGCTTTCTTT.

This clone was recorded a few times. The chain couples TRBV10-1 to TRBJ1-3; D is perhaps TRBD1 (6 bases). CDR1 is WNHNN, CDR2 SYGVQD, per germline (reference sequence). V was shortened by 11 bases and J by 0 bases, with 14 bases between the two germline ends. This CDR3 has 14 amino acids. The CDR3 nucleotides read TGCGCCGGTTACAGGGCGTACTCTGGAAACACCATATATTTT. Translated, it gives CAGYRAYSGNTIYF.

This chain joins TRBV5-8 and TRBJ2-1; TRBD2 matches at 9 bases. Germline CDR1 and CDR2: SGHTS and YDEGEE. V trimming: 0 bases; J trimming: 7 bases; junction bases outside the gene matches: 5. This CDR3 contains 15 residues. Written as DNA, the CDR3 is TGTGCCAGCAGCTTGGGGTTGACTAGCGGAAATGAGCAGTTCTTC. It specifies CASSLGLTSGNEQFF.

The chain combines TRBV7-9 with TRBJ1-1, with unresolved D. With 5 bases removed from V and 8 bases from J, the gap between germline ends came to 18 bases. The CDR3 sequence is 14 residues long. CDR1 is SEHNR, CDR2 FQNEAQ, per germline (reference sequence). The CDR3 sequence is CASSPHETTREAFF. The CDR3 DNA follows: TGTGCCAGCAGCCCACATGAGACGACCAGGGAAGCTTTCTTT.

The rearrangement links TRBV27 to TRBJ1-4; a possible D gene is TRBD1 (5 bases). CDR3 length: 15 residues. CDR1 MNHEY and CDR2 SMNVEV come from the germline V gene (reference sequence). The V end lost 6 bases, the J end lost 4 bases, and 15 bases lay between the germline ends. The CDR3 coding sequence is TGTGCCAGCAGGGCCGGGGGGTACTTTAATGAAAAACTGTTTTTT. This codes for CASRAGGYFNEKLFF.

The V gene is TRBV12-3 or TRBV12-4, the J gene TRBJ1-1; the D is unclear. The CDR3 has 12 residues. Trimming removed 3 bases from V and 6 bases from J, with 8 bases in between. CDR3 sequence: CASSFPGAEAFF. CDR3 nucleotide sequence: TGTGCCAGCAGTTTTCCCGGGGCTGAAGCTTTCTTT.

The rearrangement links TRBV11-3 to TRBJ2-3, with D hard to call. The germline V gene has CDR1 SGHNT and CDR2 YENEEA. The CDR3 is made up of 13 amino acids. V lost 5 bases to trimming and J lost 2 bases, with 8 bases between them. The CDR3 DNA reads TGTGCCAGCAGCCCCAGTGACACAGATACGCAGTATTTT. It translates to CASSPSDTDTQYF.

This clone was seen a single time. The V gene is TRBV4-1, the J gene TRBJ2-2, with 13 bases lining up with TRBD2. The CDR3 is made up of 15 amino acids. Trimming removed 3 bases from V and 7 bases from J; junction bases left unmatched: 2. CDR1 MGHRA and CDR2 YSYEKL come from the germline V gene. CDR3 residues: CASSQGLAGIGELFF. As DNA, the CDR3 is TGCGCCAGCAGCCAGGGACTAGCGGGAATCGGGGAGCTGTTTTTT.

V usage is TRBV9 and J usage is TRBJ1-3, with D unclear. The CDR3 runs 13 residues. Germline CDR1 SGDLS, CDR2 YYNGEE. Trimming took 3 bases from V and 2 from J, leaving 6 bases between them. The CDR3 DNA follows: TGTGCCAGCAGCGGGCCTCCTGGAAACACCATATATTTT. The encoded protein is CASSGPPGNTIYF.

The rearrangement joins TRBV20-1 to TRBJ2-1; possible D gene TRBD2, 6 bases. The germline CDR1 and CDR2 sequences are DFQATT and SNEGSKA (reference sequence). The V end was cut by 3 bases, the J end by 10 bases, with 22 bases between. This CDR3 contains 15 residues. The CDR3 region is CSASAVRDSTGEQFF. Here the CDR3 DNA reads TGCAGTGCTAGTGCAGTTCGGGACTCAACCGGGGAGCAGTTCTTC.